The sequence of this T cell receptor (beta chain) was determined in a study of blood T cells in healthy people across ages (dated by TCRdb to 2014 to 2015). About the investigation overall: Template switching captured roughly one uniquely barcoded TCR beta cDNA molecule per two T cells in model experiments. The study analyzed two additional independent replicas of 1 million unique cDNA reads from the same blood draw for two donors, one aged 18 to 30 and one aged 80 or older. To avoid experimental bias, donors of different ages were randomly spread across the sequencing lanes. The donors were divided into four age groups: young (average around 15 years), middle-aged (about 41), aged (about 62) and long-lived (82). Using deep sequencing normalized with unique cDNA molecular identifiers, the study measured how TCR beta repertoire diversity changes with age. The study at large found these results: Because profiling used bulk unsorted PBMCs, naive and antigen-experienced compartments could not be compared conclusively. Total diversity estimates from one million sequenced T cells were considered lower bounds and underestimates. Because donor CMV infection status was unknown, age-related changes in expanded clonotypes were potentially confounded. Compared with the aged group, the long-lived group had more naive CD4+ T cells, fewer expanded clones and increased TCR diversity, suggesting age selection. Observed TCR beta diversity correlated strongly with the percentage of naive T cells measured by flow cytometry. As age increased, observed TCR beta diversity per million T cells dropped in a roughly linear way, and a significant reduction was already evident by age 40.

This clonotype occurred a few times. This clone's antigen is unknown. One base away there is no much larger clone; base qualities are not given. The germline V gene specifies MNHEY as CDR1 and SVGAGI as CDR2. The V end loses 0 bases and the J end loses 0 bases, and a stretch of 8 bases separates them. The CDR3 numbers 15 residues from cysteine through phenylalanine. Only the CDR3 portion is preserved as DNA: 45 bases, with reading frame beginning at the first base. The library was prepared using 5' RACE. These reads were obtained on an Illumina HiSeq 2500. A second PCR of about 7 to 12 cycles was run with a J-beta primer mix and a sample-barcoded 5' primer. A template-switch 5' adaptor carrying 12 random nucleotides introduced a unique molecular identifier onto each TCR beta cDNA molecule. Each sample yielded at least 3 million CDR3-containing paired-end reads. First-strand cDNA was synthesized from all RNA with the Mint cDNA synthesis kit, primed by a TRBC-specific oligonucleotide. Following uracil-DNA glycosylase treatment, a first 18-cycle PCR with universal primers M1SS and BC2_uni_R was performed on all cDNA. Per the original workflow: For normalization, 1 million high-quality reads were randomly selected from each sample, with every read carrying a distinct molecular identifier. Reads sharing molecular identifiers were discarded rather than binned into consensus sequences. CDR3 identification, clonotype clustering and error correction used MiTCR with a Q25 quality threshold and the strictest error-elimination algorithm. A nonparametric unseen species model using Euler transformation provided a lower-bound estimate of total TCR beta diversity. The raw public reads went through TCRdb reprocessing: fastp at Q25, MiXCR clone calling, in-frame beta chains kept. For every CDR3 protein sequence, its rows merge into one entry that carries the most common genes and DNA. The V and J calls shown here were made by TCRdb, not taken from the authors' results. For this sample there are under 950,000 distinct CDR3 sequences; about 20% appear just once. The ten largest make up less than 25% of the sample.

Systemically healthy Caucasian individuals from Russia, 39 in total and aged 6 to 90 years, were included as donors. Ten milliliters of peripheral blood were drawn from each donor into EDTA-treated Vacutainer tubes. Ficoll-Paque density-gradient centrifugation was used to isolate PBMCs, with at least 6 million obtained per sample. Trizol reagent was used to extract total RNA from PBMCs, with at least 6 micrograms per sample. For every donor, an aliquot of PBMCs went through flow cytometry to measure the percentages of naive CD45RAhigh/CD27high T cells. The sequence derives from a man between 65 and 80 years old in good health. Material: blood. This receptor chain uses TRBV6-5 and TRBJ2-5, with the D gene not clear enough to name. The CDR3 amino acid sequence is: CASSYSRRNQETQYF. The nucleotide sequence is TGTGCCAGCAGTTACTCTCGGCGGAACCAAGAGACCCAGTACTTC.